Below are 5 T cell receptor beta chains sequenced from a single sample in a study of T cells in Graves' hyperthyroidism and ophthalmopathy. Using RNA transcripts as the source, TCR beta CDR3 regions were amplified. TCR CDR3 underwent first-round RT-PCR with the HTBI primer set. MiXCR, applied by TCRdb to the multiplex PCR reads, yields one record per CDR3 protein. The sample consists of hundreds of thousands of distinct CDR3 sequences, less than 45% of them appearing once. Sequencing was done on a sample of peripheral blood or thyroid tissue (not recorded which). The receptors were sampled from an adult man with Graves' disease, either hyperthyroidism or ophthalmopathy (not recorded which).

The gene calls are TRBV7-9 and TRBJ2-5; a possible D gene is TRBD2 (6 bases). The ends were cut back, 4 bases at V and 6 bases at J, with 15 bases in the middle. CDR3 length equals 14 residues. Per germline, CDR1 SEHNR and CDR2 FQNEAQ (reference sequence). This chain's CDR3 is CASSWRQGGKTQYF. CDR3 coding DNA: TGTGCCAGCAGCTGGCGGCAGGGCGGGAAGACCCAGTACTTC.

This clonotype was counted a few times. The chain carries TRBV7-3 and TRBJ2-7; D unclear. Deletions cut 2 bases from V and 0 bases from J, with 14 bases between. In germline, CDR1 is SGHTA, CDR2 FQGTGA. The length of the CDR3 is 16 residues. CDR3 sequence reads: CASSLPRQKSSYEQYF. CDR3 nucleotides: TGTGCCAGCAGCTTACCTCGCCAGAAGAGCTCCTACGAGCAGTACTTC. Using reference TRBV7-3 and TRBJ2-7 for the parts outside the CDR3, the full variable domain is GAGVSQTPSNKVTEKGKYVELRCDPISGHTALYWYRQSLGQGPEFLIYFQGTGAADDSGLPNDRFFAVRPEGSVSTLKIQRTERGDSAVYLCASSLPRQKSSYEQYFGPGTRLTVT.

This sequence joins TRBV11-2 and TRBJ1-6; D call uncertain. CDR1 is SGHAT, CDR2 FQNNGV, per germline. The CDR3 runs to 14 residues. The V end lost 5 bases, the J end lost 9 bases, and 14 bases lay between the germline ends. CDR3 bases: TGTGCCAGCAGCCGGACCAGAGGGCGTTCACCCCTCCACTTT. Residues: CASSRTRGRSPLHF.

This clonotype was picked up many times. This chain links TRBV19 with TRBJ1-5, with TRBD1 identical over 7 bases. This CDR3 contains 15 residues. The germline V gene has CDR1 LNHDA and CDR2 SQIVND (reference sequence). V lost 4 bases and J lost 5; bases outside the gene matches: 8. CDR3 coding DNA: TGTGCCAGTAGTACGGAACAGGGGTACGATCAGCCCCAGCATTTT. It translates to CASSTEQGYDQPQHF.

This chain links TRBV20-1 with TRBJ1-1, with a weak D call TRBD1 (5 bases). The V end lost 3 bases, the J end lost 0 bases, and 11 bases lay between the germline ends. Germline V gene lookup returns CDR1 DFQATT and CDR2 SNEGSKA (reference sequence). The CDR3 has 14 residues. The CDR3 spells CSASFQGLNTEAFF. In nucleotides, the CDR3 is TGCAGTGCTAGTTTTCAGGGATTGAACACTGAAGCTTTCTTT.